This record looks at one T cell receptor beta chain sequence and its context. Its antigen is unidentified. The ends lost 3 bases at V and 6 bases at J; junction bases unmatched: 5. The CDR3 extends over 14 amino acids. CDR1 and CDR2 from the germline V gene are MDHEN and SYDVKM. Blood genomic DNA input for TRB amplification was about 240-550 ng. BIOMED2 TRB-A/B primer pools were used in multiplex TRB PCR. In TCRdb, the multiplex PCR reads were re-called with MiXCR into one record per CDR3 protein. The sample consists of around 16,000 distinct CDR3 sequences, about a quarter of them appearing once. The record originates from a study of T and B cells in COVID-19 patients. Study-wide background: Peripheral blood came from COVID-19 patients with active infection or after recovery. Of over 19 active-infection patients, roughly eleven were critically ill with mechanical ventilation or extracorporeal membrane oxygenation.

Findings and caveats of the study: Sorted SARS-CoV-2-responsive or tetramer+ T cells and CD4+, regulatory and CD8+ subsets were not yet sequenced.

The rearrangement joins TRBV28 to TRBJ2-7; 10 bases match TRBD1. The material sequenced was blood. This TCR derives from a human donor who had recovered from COVID-19. CDR3 sequence: CASSFGTGVSEQYF. CDR3 DNA sequence: TGTGCCAGCAGTTTTGGGACAGGGGTTTCCGAGCAGTACTTC.